One and the same sample provided the 7 T cell receptor beta chains below, sequenced in a study of shared T cell receptors in the human thymus. Method: immunoSEQ multiplex PCR; TCRdb's copy keeps in-frame clones and lacks some. The sample holds some 760,000 clones, approximately 83% seen once. The same sample was also used in a study of human thymus T cells.

The specimen was thymocytes. The source of these receptors is a girl under three years old with a congenital heart defect.

This chain links TRBV2 with TRBJ2-1; the D gene is possibly TRBD1 (5 bases). The CDR3 is 10 residues long. Germline V gives CDR1 SNHLY, CDR2 FYNNEI. V lost 6 bases to trimming and J lost 9 bases, with 6 bases between them. CDR3 sequence: CASRRGEQFF. The CDR3 DNA sequence: TGTGCCAGCAGAAGGGGTGAGCAGTTCTTC.

This clone was observed a few times. V is TRBV6-1 and J is TRBJ1-2, with D perhaps TRBD1 (6 bases). Per germline, CDR1 MNHNS and CDR2 SASEGT. Deletions cut 2 bases from V and 8 bases from J, with 15 bases between. The length of the CDR3 is 14 residues. This CDR3 reads CASSEPFAGDGYTF. DNA of the CDR3: TGTGCCAGCAGTGAACCCTTTGCAGGGGACGGCTACACCTTC.

The rearrangement uses TRBV19 and TRBJ2-1, with D possibly being TRBD1 (6 bases). V was clipped by 11 bases and J by 0 bases, with 17 bases between them. The CDR3 is 15 amino acids. Germline V CDR1 and CDR2: LNHDA, SQIVND (reference sequence). The CDR3 sequence is CAASRDTNSYNEQFF. The CDR3 DNA follows: TGTGCCGCAAGCCGGGACACCAACTCCTACAATGAGCAGTTCTTC.

The table lists this clone with a count of one. The chain couples TRBV5-5 to TRBJ1-2; D gene ambiguous. V was pared by 4 bases and J by 0 bases, with 10 bases between. Germline CDR1 and CDR2: SGHKS and YYEKEE (reference sequence). This CDR3 spans 14 amino acids. The CDR3 loop reads CASSPVNSNYGYTF. DNA of the CDR3: TGTGCCAGCAGCCCCGTCAACTCTAACTATGGCTACACCTTC.

This clone turned up a few times. The chain recombines TRBV6-1 with TRBJ1-5; D perhaps matches TRBD1 (6 bases). Trimming shortened V by 3 bases and J by 6 bases, and 12 bases separated the two germline ends. From germline, CDR1 is MNHNS and CDR2 SASEGT. The CDR3 has 14 residues. CDR3 loop: CASSDDRFSQPQHF. The CDR3 DNA follows: TGTGCCAGCAGTGACGACAGGTTCAGTCAGCCCCAGCATTTT.

Regarding this clone: One end of the junction is discordant with germline, which a read error may explain. The sample carries other DNA sequences with the same CDR3. The rearrangement uses TRBV18 and TRBJ1-6; no firm D call. CDR1 is KGHSH, CDR2 LQKENI, per germline. This CDR3 has 14 amino acids. The CDR3 sequence is CASSPEPINSPLHF. CDR3 sequence (DNA): TGTGCCAGCTCACCAGAGCCCATTAATTCCCCCCTCCACTTT.

V and J are TRBV4-1 and TRBJ1-1; 8 bases are a match to TRBD1. The V gene end was trimmed by 10 bases and the J gene end by 2 bases; junction bases not matched to a gene: 9. The CDR3 covers 14 residues. Germline V lookup: CDR1 MGHRA, CDR2 YSYEKL. The CDR3 DNA is TGCGCCACCGGGACAGGCGCTATTAACACTGAAGCTTTCTTT. Translation gives CATGTGAINTEAFF.